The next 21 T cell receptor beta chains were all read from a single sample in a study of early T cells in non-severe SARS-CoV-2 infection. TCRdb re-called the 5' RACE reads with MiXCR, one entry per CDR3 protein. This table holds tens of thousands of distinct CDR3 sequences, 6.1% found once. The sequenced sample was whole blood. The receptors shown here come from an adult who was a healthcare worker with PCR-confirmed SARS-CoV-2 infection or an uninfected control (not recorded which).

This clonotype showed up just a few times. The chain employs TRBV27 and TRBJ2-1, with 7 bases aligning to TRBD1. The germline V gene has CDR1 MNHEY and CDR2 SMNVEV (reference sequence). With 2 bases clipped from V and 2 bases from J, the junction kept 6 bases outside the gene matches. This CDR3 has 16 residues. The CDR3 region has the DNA TGTGCCAGCAGTTTACGGGGACAGACCGCCTACAATGAGCAGTTCTTC. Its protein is CASSLRGQTAYNEQFF.

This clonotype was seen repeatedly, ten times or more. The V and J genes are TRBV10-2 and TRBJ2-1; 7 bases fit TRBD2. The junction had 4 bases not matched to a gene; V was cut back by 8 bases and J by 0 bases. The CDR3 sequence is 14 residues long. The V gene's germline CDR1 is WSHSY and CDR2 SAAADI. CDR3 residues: CASLGGSSYNEQFF. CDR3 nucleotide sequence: TGCGCCAGCCTCGGGGGGAGCTCCTACAATGAGCAGTTCTTC.

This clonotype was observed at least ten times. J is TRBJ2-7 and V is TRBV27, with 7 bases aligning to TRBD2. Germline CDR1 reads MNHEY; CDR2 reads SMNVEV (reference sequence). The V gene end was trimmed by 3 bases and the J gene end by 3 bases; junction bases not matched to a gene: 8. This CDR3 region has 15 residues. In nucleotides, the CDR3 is TGTGCCAGCAGTTTGTCGGGGGGACGAGGCTACGAGCAGTACTTC. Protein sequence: CASSLSGGRGYEQYF.

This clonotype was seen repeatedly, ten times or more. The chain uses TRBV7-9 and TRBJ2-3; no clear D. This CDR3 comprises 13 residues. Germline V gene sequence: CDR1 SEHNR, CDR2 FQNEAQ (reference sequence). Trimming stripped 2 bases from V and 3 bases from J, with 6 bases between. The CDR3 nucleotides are TGTGCCAGCAGCTTATATGGGACAGATACGCAGTATTTT. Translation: CASSLYGTDTQYF.

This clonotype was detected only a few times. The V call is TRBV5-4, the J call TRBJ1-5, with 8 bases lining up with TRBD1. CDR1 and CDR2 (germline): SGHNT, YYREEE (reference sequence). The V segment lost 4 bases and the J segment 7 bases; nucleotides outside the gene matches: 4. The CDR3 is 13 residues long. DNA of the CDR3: TGTGCCAGCAGCGACAGGGGAAACCAGCCCCAGCATTTT. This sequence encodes CASSDRGNQPQHF.

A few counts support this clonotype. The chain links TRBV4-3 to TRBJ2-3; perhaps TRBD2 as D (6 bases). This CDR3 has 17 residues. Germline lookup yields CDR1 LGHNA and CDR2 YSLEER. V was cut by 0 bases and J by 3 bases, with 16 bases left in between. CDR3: CASSQDWADAGTDTQYF. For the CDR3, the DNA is TGCGCCAGCAGCCAAGATTGGGCAGACGCGGGGACAGATACGCAGTATTTT.

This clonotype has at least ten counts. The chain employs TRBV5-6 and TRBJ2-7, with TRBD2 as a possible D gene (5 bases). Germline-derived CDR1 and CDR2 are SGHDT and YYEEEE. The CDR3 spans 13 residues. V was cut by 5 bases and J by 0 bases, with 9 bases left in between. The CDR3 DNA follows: TGTGCCAGCAGGGCGACTACCTCCTACGAGCAGTACTTC. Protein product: CASRATTSYEQYF. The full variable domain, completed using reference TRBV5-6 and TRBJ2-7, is DAGVTQSPTHLIKTRGQQVTLRCSPKSGHDTVSWYQQALGQGPQFIFQYYEEEERQRGNFPDRFSGHQFPNYSSELNVNALLLGDSALYLCASRATTSYEQYFGPGTRLTVT.

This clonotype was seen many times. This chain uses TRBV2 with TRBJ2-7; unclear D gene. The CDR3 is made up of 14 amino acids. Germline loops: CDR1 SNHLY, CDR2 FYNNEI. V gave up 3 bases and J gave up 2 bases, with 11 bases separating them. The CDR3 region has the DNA TGTGCCAGCAGTGACGGAGACTCCCCCTACGAGCAGTACTTC. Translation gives CASSDGDSPYEQYF.

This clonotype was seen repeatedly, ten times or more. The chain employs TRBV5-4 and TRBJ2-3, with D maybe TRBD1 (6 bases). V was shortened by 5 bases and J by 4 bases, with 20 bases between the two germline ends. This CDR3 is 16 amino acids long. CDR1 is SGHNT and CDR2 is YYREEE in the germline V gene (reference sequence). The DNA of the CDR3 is TGTGCCAGCAGGGTGGGGGCAGGAATTTCACCAGATACGCAGTATTTT. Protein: CASRVGAGISPDTQYF. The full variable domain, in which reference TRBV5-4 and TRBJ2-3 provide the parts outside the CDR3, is ETGVTQSPTHLIKTRGQQVTLRCSSQSGHNTVSWYQQALGQGPQFIFQYYREEENGRGNFPPRFSGLQFPNYSSELNVNALELDDSALYLCASRVGAGISPDTQYFGPGTRLTVL.

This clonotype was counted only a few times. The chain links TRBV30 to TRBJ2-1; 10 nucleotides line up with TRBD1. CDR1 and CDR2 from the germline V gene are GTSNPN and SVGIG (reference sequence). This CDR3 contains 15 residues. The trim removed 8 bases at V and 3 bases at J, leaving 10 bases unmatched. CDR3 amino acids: CAGTGANRGYNEQFF. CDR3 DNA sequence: TGTGCCGGGACAGGGGCCAACAGGGGCTACAATGAGCAGTTCTTC.

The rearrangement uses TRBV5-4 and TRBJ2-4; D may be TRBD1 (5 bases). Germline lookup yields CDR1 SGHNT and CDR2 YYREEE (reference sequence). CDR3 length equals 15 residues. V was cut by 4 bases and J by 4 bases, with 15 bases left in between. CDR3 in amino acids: CASSPEDSRKNIQYF. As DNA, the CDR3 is TGTGCCAGCAGCCCGGAAGACAGCAGGAAAAACATTCAGTACTTC.

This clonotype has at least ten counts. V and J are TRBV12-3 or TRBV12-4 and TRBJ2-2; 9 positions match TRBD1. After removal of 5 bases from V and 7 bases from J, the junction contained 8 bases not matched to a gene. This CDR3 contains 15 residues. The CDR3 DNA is TGTGCCAGCAGTGGAGGGACAGGGACGTTCGGGGAGCTGTTTTTT. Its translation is CASSGGTGTFGELFF.

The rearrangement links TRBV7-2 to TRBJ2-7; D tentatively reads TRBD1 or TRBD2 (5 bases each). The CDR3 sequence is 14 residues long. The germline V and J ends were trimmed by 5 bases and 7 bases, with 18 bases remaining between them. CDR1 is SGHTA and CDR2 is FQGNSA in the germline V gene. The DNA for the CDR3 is TGTGCCAGCAGCGCAAGGGACCGCGGTCCAGAGCAGTACTTC. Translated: CASSARDRGPEQYF.

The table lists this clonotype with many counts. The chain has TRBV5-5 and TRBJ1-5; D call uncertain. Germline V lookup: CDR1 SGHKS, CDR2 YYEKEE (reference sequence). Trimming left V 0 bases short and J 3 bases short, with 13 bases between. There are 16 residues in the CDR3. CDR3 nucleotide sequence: TGTGCCAGCAGCTTGGAGGGTGGTTGGACCAATCAGCCCCAGCATTTT. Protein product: CASSLEGGWTNQPQHF.

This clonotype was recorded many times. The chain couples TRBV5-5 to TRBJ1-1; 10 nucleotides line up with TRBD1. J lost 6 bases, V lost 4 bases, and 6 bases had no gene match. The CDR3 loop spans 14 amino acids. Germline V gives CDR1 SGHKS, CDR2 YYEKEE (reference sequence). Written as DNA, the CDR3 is TGTGCCAGCAGCCAGGGACAGGGGCCCGCTGAAGCTTTCTTT. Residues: CASSQGQGPAEAFF.

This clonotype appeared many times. The CDR3 is CASSIGEGQGASYSNQPQHF. The CDR3 DNA follows: TGTGCCAGTAGTATAGGGGAGGGACAGGGGGCTTCTTATAGCAATCAGCCCCAGCATTTT. The chain uses TRBV19 and TRBJ1-5; 12 bases line up with TRBD1. With 1 base clipped from V and 0 bases from J, the junction kept 10 bases outside the gene matches. Looked up from germline, CDR1 is LNHDA and CDR2 is SQIVND (reference sequence). The CDR3 loop spans 20 amino acids.

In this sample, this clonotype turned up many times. The CDR3 loop is CAISGPPGQHTDTQYF. DNA of the CDR3: TGTGCCATCAGTGGTCCTCCGGGACAGCACACAGATACGCAGTATTTT. The chain is built from TRBV10-3 and TRBJ2-3; 7 bases are shared with TRBD1. V lost 4 bases to trimming and J lost 2 bases; unmatched junction nucleotides: 9. This CDR3 region has 16 residues. Per the germline V gene, CDR1 is ENHRY and CDR2 is SYGVKD.

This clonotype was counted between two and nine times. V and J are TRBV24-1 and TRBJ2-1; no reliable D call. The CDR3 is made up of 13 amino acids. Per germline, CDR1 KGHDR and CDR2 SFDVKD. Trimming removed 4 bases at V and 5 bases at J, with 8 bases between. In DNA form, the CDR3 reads TGTGCCACCAGTGACCTTAGGGACAATGAGCAGTTCTTC. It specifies CATSDLRDNEQFF.

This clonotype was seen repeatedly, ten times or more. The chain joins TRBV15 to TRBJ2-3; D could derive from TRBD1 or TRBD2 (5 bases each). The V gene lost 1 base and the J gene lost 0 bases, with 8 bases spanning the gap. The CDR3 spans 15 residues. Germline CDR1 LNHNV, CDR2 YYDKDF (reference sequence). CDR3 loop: CATSRGDASTDTQYF. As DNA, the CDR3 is TGTGCCACCAGCAGAGGGGACGCAAGCACAGATACGCAGTATTTT. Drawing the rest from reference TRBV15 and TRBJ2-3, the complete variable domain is DAMVIQNPRYQVTQFGKPVTLSCSQTLNHNVMYWYQQKSSQAPKLLFHYYDKDFNNEADTPDNFQSRRPNTSFCFLDIRSPGLGDTAMYLCATSRGDASTDTQYFGPGTRLTVL.

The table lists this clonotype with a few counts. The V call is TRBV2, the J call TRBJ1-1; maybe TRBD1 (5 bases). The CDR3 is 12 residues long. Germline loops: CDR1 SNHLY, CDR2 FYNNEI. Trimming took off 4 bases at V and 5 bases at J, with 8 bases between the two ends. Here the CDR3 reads CASSVKGTEAFF. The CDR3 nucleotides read TGTGCCAGCAGTGTGAAGGGGACTGAAGCTTTCTTT.

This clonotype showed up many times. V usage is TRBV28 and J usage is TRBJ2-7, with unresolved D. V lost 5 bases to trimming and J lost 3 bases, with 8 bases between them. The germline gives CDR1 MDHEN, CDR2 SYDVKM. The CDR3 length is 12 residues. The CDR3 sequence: CASSIDDYEQYF. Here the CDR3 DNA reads TGTGCCAGCAGTATCGACGACTACGAGCAGTACTTC.